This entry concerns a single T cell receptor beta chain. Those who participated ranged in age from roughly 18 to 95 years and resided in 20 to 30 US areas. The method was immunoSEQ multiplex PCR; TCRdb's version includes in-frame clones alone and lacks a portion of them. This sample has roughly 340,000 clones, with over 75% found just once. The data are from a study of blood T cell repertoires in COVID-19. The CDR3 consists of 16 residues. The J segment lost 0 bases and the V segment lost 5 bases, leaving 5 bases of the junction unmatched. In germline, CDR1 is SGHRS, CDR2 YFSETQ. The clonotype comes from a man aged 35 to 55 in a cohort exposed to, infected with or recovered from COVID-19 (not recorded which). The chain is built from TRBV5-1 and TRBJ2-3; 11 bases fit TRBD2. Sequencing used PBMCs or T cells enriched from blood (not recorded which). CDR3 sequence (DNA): TGCGCCAGCAGTGGGACTAGCGGCACTAGCACAGATACGCAGTATTTT. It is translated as CASSGTSGTSTDTQYF. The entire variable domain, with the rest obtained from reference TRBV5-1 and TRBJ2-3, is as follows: KAGVTQTPRYLIKTRGQQVTLSCSPISGHRSVSWYQQTPGQGLQFLFEYFSETQRNKGNFPGRFSGRQFSNSRSEMNVSTLELGDSALYLCASSGTSGTSTDTQYFGPGTRLTVL.